What follows describes a single TCR beta chain. This record belongs to a study of T cell changes during pregnancy in multiple sclerosis. Some clones are missing from TCRdb's copy, which holds only in-frame ones; the method was immunoSEQ multiplex PCR. The sample consists of about 17,000 clones, roughly 86% of them appearing once. V was trimmed by 5 bases and J by 6 bases, leaving 15 bases between them. This CDR3 contains 14 residues. Looked up from germline, CDR1 is SGHKS and CDR2 is YYEKEE (reference sequence). J is TRBJ2-1 and V is TRBV5-5, with D maybe TRBD2 (5 bases). The sample was CD8+ T cells from peripheral blood mononuclear cells, taken after pregnancy. This sequence was found in a female donor in good health, enrolled as a control in a pregnancy study. The chain's CDR3 is CASRGSRVGNEQFF. CDR3 nucleotides: TGTGCCAGCAGGGGGTCGAGGGTAGGCAATGAGCAGTTCTTC.